These 27 T cell receptor beta chains were all obtained from the same sample, sequenced in a study of T cells after yellow fever vaccination. TCRdb re-called the 5' RACE reads through MiXCR, storing one row per CDR3 protein. The sample consists of roughly 160,000 distinct CDR3 sequences, 7% to 10% of them appearing once. The material sequenced was CD8+ T cells sorted from PBMCs, taken 45 days after the yellow fever booster vaccination. The receptors were sampled from a man younger than 30 who received the YFV17D yellow fever vaccine.

The V and J genes are TRBV7-6 and TRBJ1-1; D uncertain. Germline V gene sequence: CDR1 SGHVS, CDR2 FNYEAQ. Between the trimmed V and J ends, which lost 8 bases and 0 bases, there was a span of 7 bases. The CDR3 consists of 12 residues. The CDR3 here is CASCHMNTEAFF. The DNA of the CDR3 is TGTGCCAGCTGCCACATGAACACTGAAGCTTTCTTT. The full variable domain, in which reference TRBV7-6 and TRBJ1-1 provide the parts outside the CDR3, is GAGVSQSPRYKVTKRGQDVALRCDPISGHVSLYWYRQALGQGPEFLTYFNYEAQQDKSGLPNDRFSAERPEGSISTLTIQRTEQRDSAMYRCASCHMNTEAFFGQGTRLTVV.

This clonotype was counted between two and nine times. This rearrangement joins TRBV7-6 to TRBJ2-1, with D perhaps being TRBD1 or TRBD2 (5 bases each). This CDR3 is 15 amino acids long. Trimming removed 4 bases at V and 0 bases at J, with 10 bases between. Germline V gene lookup returns CDR1 SGHVS and CDR2 FNYEAQ. The DNA of the CDR3 is TGTGCCAGCAGCTCAAGGGACGGCTCCTACAATGAGCAGTTCTTC. This translates into CASSSRDGSYNEQFF.

This clonotype was seen a handful of times. The V call is TRBV5-1, the J call TRBJ1-1; D is possibly TRBD1 (5 bases). Looked up from germline, CDR1 is SGHRS and CDR2 is YFSETQ. The CDR3 runs 16 residues. The V end was cut by 0 bases, the J end by 1 base, with 13 bases between. CDR3 coding DNA: TGCGCCAGCAGCTTGGAGGGTCGGGGGAGGAACACTGAAGCTTTCTTT. Protein product: CASSLEGRGRNTEAFF.

The chain links TRBV28 to TRBJ2-5; a possible D gene is TRBD2 (5 bases). Deletions cut 5 bases from V and 5 bases from J, with 18 bases between. Per the germline V gene, CDR1 is MDHEN and CDR2 is SYDVKM. The CDR3 is 15 amino acids. In nucleotides, the CDR3 is TGTGCCAGCAGTAAAACGGACTGGGTTTATGAGACCCAGTACTTC. Protein sequence: CASSKTDWVYETQYF.

This clonotype has ten or more counts. The rearrangement links TRBV27 to TRBJ1-1, with D possibly TRBD1 on 6 matching bases. The CDR3 has 16 amino acids. The V gene lost 6 bases and the J gene lost 1 base, with 18 bases spanning the gap. The germline V gene encodes CDR1 MNHEY and CDR2 SMNVEV (reference sequence). DNA of the CDR3: TGTGCCAGCAGCCCCTCCCGCCGGGACAAGAACACTGAAGCTTTCTTT. This translates into CASSPSRRDKNTEAFF.

This clonotype appeared many times. V is TRBV7-9 and J is TRBJ2-7; the D is unclear. V shed 0 bases and J shed 2 bases, with 2 bases lying between them. Germline CDR1 reads SEHNR; CDR2 reads FQNEAQ (reference sequence). This CDR3 region has 12 residues. The CDR3 reads CASSLAPYEQYV. The DNA for the CDR3 is TGTGCCAGCAGCTTAGCCCCCTACGAGCAGTACGTC.

This clonotype was seen more than once but under ten times. This sequence joins TRBV29-1 and TRBJ1-2, with TRBD1 matching 9 bases. In germline, CDR1 is SQVTM, CDR2 ANQGSEA. The CDR3 runs 13 residues. The V gene end was trimmed by 6 bases and the J gene end by 4 bases; junction bases not matched to a gene: 6. CDR3 coding DNA: TGCAGCGTATCGGACAGGGGAGGCTATGGCTACACCTTC. Its translation: CSVSDRGGYGYTF. Based on the CDR3 plus reference TRBV29-1 and TRBJ1-2, the full variable domain is SAVISQKPSRDICQRGTSLTIQCQVDSQVTMMFWYRQQPGQSLTLIATANQGSEATYESGFVIDKFPISRPNLTFSTLTVSNMSPEDSSIYLCSVSDRGGYGYTFGSGTRLTVV.

This clonotype was detected only a few times. Being one base from a much bigger clone, this may be a read error. The CDR3 is CASSQPGSGANVLTF. Written as DNA, the CDR3 is TGCGCCAGCAGCCAACCGGGCTCTGGGGCCAACGTCCTGACTTTC. The J gene is TRBJ2-6, the V gene TRBV4-3, with D unclear. CDR1 is LGHNA and CDR2 is YSLEER in the germline V gene. The CDR3 is 15 residues long. Trimming left V 2 bases short and J 0 bases short, with 5 bases between.

This chain uses TRBV7-9 with TRBJ1-1; 7 bases align to TRBD1. The CDR3 consists of 14 residues. Germline assignment: CDR1 SEHNR and CDR2 FQNEAQ (reference sequence). V was pared by 4 bases and J by 4 bases, with 6 bases of the junction left unmatched. The CDR3 protein is CASSSPGGITEAFF. CDR3 DNA: TGTGCCAGCAGCTCTCCAGGGGGGATCACTGAAGCTTTCTTT.

This clonotype has a handful of counts. This sequence joins TRBV9 and TRBJ2-3; D unresolved. This CDR3 has 14 amino acids. Trimming took 0 bases from V and 0 from J, leaving 5 bases between them. Germline assignment: CDR1 SGDLS and CDR2 YYNGEE. The CDR3 reads CASSVGRSTDTQYF. In nucleotides, the CDR3 is TGTGCCAGCAGCGTAGGCAGGAGCACAGATACGCAGTATTTT.

This rearrangement joins TRBV6-2 or TRBV6-3 to TRBJ2-7, with D perhaps matching TRBD1 (6 bases). V gave up 4 bases and J gave up 5 bases, with 12 bases separating them. This CDR3 is 13 amino acids long. In germline, CDR1 is MNHEY, CDR2 SVGEGT. This CDR3 reads CASSSTGFDEQYV. The CDR3 DNA reads TGTGCCAGCAGTTCTACAGGGTTCGACGAGCAGTACGTC.

This clonotype occurred many times. The chain joins TRBV4-1 to TRBJ2-1; TRBD1 matches at 8 bases. Germline assignment: CDR1 MGHRA and CDR2 YSYEKL. The CDR3 has 14 amino acids. With 5 bases clipped from V and 8 bases from J, the junction kept 8 bases outside the gene matches. The CDR3: CASSTRTGLHEQFF. In DNA form, the CDR3 reads TGCGCCAGCAGCACTCGGACAGGGTTGCATGAGCAGTTCTTC.

Ten or more counts support this clonotype. This chain connects TRBV15 to TRBJ2-7; possibly TRBD1 or TRBD2 for D (6 bases each). The CDR3 has 15 residues. Per the germline V gene, CDR1 is LNHNV and CDR2 is YYDKDF (reference sequence). The V end lost 4 bases, the J end lost 1 base, and 14 bases lay between the germline ends. For the CDR3, the DNA is TGTGCCACCAGCATATCCCGGGGGCCTTCCTACGAGCAGTACGTC. Translating it yields CATSISRGPSYEQYV.

This clonotype was seen a handful of times. The genes are TRBV29-1 and TRBJ2-7, with TRBD1 matching over 10 bases. The trim removed 0 bases at V and 2 bases at J, leaving 13 bases unmatched. Germline CDR1 and CDR2: SQVTM and ANQGSEA. CDR3 length: 18 amino acids. CDR3 nucleotides: TGCAGCGTTGAAGATGAGGTCGGTCAGGGGACAGGGGCCTACGAGCAGTACTTC. Its translation: CSVEDEVGQGTGAYEQYF.

This clonotype came up a few times. V gene TRBV29-1 combines with J gene TRBJ2-7, with no clear D. The CDR3 totals 11 residues. V gave up 0 bases and J gave up 2 bases, with 2 bases separating them. The germline gives CDR1 SQVTM, CDR2 ANQGSEA. The chain's CDR3 is CSVEETYEQYF. For the CDR3, the DNA is TGCAGCGTTGAAGAAACCTACGAGCAGTACTTC.

In this sample, this clonotype turned up a few times. The rearrangement links TRBV12-3 or TRBV12-4 to TRBJ2-1, with a weak D call TRBD1 (6 bases). The CDR3 has 15 residues. V was pared by 7 bases and J by 5 bases, with 18 bases between. The CDR3, as DNA: TGTGCCAGCAAACCCAGGGGACACCCAAACAATGAGCAGTTCTTC. Translated, it gives CASKPRGHPNNEQFF.

The J gene is TRBJ2-1, the V gene TRBV11-2; D may be TRBD1 or TRBD2 (5 bases each). CDR1 is SGHAT and CDR2 is FQNNGV in the germline V gene. This CDR3 region has 17 residues. V was pared by 5 bases and J by 4 bases, with 21 bases between. The CDR3 loop reads CASSRGRGGRNYNEQFF. The CDR3 DNA reads TGTGCCAGCAGCCGAGGACGGGGCGGTAGGAATTACAATGAGCAGTTCTTC.

This clonotype showed up just a few times. The chain uses TRBV5-5 and TRBJ2-1; 8 bases are shared with TRBD2. Per germline, CDR1 SGHKS and CDR2 YYEKEE (reference sequence). This CDR3 has 15 amino acids. The V gene end was trimmed by 3 bases and the J gene end by 4 bases; junction bases not matched to a gene: 6. CDR3 coding DNA: TGTGCCAGCAGCTCGGGGGGACTAGGTTACAATGAGCAGTTCTTC. The encoded protein is CASSSGGLGYNEQFF.

This sequence joins TRBV7-9 and TRBJ2-2, with 9 bases matching TRBD1. J lost 7 bases, V lost 7 bases, and 10 bases had no gene match. The length of the CDR3 is 15 residues. CDR1 and CDR2 from the germline V gene are SEHNR and FQNEAQ (reference sequence). CDR3 coding DNA: TGTGCCAGCACCTCGCGGGACAGGGAGGTCGGGGAGCTGTTTTTT. It yields the protein CASTSRDREVGELFF.

This clonotype came up a few times. This sequence joins TRBV7-8 and TRBJ1-2; D call uncertain. This CDR3 is 16 amino acids long. V was trimmed by 0 bases and J by 0 bases, leaving 11 bases between them. Germline-derived CDR1 and CDR2 are SGHVS and FQNEAQ. CDR3 coding DNA: TGTGCCAGCAGCTTAGCCCCAGCGTATCCTAACTATGGCTACACCTTC. This gives the protein CASSLAPAYPNYGYTF.

The DNA of the CDR3 is TGTGCCAGCAGCTCGGCGACAGGGGGCAGAGTAAAAATTCAGTACTTC. Translation gives CASSSATGGRVKIQYF. The rearrangement joins TRBV11-1 to TRBJ2-4; TRBD1 agrees at 10 bases. Per the germline V gene, CDR1 is SGHAT and CDR2 is FQDESV (reference sequence). J lost 10 bases, V lost 4 bases, and 13 bases had no gene match. CDR3 length equals 16 residues.

The chain links TRBV7-2 to TRBJ1-2; TRBD1 matches 7 bases. This CDR3 has 15 residues. From germline, CDR1 is SGHTA and CDR2 FQGNSA. V lost 1 base, J lost 4 bases, and 6 bases stayed unmatched. This CDR3 reads CASSLEVRGSYGYTF. The CDR3 coding sequence is TGTGCCAGCAGCTTAGAGGTCAGGGGGAGCTATGGCTACACCTTC.

The sample holds many counts of this clonotype. V is TRBV27 and J is TRBJ2-7; 7 bases line up with TRBD1. The junction had 2 bases not matched to a gene; V was cut back by 0 bases and J by 3 bases. The CDR3 is 14 amino acids. Germline V CDR1 and CDR2: MNHEY, SMNVEV (reference sequence). DNA of the CDR3: TGTGCCAGCAGTTTATCTGGGACAGACTACGAGCAGTACGTC. Translated, it gives CASSLSGTDYEQYV.

The gene calls are TRBV15 and TRBJ1-5, with 9 nucleotides matching TRBD1. Germline V gene lookup returns CDR1 LNHNV and CDR2 YYDKDF (reference sequence). The CDR3 spans 15 residues. V shed 0 bases and J 7 bases; nucleotides not matched to a gene: 4. CDR3: CATSREGTGRQPQHF. The CDR3 coding sequence is TGTGCCACCAGCAGAGAAGGGACAGGGAGACAGCCCCAGCATTTT.

The chain couples TRBV15 to TRBJ2-1; possible D gene TRBD2, 5 bases. Trimming shortened V by 2 bases and J by 8 bases, and 10 bases separated the two germline ends. Per the germline V gene, CDR1 is LNHNV and CDR2 is YYDKDF (reference sequence). This CDR3 region has 13 residues. CDR3 sequence reads: CATSRLDFDEQFF. DNA of the CDR3: TGTGCCACCAGCAGACTGGACTTCGATGAGCAGTTCTTC.

This clonotype was found a few times. This chain links TRBV5-5 with TRBJ2-3; possible D gene TRBD2, 5 bases. The CDR3 runs 13 residues. Germline V CDR1 and CDR2: SGHKS, YYEKEE (reference sequence). V lost 7 bases to trimming and J lost 5 bases, with 14 bases between them. The CDR3 protein is CASLPRGIDTQYF. The CDR3 DNA is TGTGCCAGCCTGCCACGAGGGATAGATACGCAGTATTTT.

This clonotype turned up a few times. This rearrangement joins TRBV6-5 to TRBJ1-1, with no clear D. This CDR3 is built from 14 residues. Between the trimmed V and J ends, which lost 5 bases and 6 bases, there was a span of 16 bases. Germline V gene sequence: CDR1 MNHEY, CDR2 SVGAGI. CDR3 residues: CASSEMRADSEAFF. CDR3 coding DNA: TGTGCCAGCAGTGAAATGAGGGCTGATTCTGAAGCTTTCTTT.